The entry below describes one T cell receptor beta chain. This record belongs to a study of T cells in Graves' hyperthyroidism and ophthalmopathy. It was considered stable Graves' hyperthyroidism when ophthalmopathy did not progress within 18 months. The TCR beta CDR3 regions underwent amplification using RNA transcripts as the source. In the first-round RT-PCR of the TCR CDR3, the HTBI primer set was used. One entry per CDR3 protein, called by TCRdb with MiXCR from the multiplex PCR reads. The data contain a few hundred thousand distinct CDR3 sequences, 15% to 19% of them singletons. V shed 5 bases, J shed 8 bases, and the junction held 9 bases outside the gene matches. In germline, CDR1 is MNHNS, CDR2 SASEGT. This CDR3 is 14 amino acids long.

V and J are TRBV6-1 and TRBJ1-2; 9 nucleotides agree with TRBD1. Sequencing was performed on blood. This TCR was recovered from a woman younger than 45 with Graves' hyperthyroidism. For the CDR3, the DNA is TGTGCCAGCAGTCGCGGACAGGGGCCCCTGGGCTACACCTTC. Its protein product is CASSRGQGPLGYTF.